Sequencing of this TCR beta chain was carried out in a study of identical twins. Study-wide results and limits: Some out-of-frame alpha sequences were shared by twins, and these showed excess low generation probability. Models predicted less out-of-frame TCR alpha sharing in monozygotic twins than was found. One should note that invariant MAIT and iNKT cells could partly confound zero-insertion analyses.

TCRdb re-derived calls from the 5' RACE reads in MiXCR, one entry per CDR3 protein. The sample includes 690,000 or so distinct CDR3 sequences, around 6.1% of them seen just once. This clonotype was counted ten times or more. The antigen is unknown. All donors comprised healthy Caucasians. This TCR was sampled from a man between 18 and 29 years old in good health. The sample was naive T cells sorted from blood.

The CDR3 bases are TGTGCCAGCAGTTATTCCCTCATGAGCTCCTACAATGAGCAGTTCTTC. Amino acid sequence: CASSYSLMSSYNEQFF. The chain carries TRBV6-5 and TRBJ2-1; no firm D call. The CDR3 sequence is 16 residues long. Trimming shortened V by 3 bases and J by 0 bases, and 12 bases separated the two germline ends. Germline V gives CDR1 MNHEY, CDR2 SVGAGI.